These T cell receptor beta chains were read from a single sample in a study of blood T cells in healthy people across ages. Using its own MiXCR run on the 5' RACE reads, TCRdb lists one record per CDR3 protein. The data show 650,000 to 1,000,000 distinct CDR3 sequences, roughly 34% seen once. The specimen was blood. These receptors were obtained from a man aged 18 to 29 in good health. CDR3s include the opening cysteine and the closing phenylalanine or tryptophan. The D gene is left open where the match is weak. Expanded clones get a size class; other rows say once, few or many, or leave the size out.

d_call,clone_size,v_call,j_call,cdr3_aa,cdr3_nt
NA,few,TRBV27,TRBJ2-7,CASSLRVGPGYEQYF,TGTGCCAGCAGTTTGAGGGTCGGCCCCGGCTACGAGCAGTACTTC
NA,NA,TRBV7-2,TRBJ2-7,CASSIRGGLTTYYEQYF,TGTGCCAGCAGCATAAGGGGGGGCCTTACGACCTACTACGAGCAGTACTTC
NA,few,TRBV20-1,TRBJ1-5,CSANEGDGGQPQHF,TGCAGTGCTAACGAGGGGGACGGAGGTCAGCCCCAGCATTTT
TRBD1,NA,TRBV9,TRBJ1-1,CASSARGTGTGNRNTEAFF,TGTGCCAGCAGCGCCAGGGGGACCGGGACAGGGAATCGGAACACTGAAGCTTTCTTT
NA,many,TRBV12-3/TRBV12-4,TRBJ1-2,CASTRIGQGHGYTF,TGTGCCAGCACCCGTATCGGGCAGGGGCATGGCTACACCTTC
NA,few,TRBV7-9,TRBJ2-1,CASSSDGGYNEQFF,TGTGCCAGCAGCTCCGATGGTGGCTACAATGAGCAGTTCTTC
NA,once,TRBV12-3/TRBV12-4,TRBJ2-3,CASSCLRTDTQYF,TGTGCCAGCAGCTGTCTCAGAACAGATACGCAGTATTTT
TRBD1,many,TRBV4-3,TRBJ2-7,CASSRGTGINSYEQYF,TGCGCCAGCAGCCGAGGGACAGGGATAAACTCCTACGAGCAGTACTTC
NA,many,TRBV7-8,TRBJ2-3,CASSLDGAPTDTQYF,TGTGCCAGCAGCTTAGATGGAGCTCCCACAGATACGCAGTATTTT
NA,NA,TRBV24-1,TRBJ1-5,CATSDSTGFNQPQHF,TGTGCCACCAGTGACTCTACAGGATTCAATCAGCCCCAGCATTTT
NA,many,TRBV20-1,TRBJ1-1,CSANRGGTEAFF,TGCAGTGCTAACCGTGGGGGCACTGAAGCTTTCTTT
NA,NA,TRBV7-2,TRBJ1-1,CASTSLVTEAFF,TGTGCCAGCACCTCCTTGGTCACTGAAGCTTTCTTT
NA,NA,TRBV6-5,TRBJ2-1,CASSYTPTMRQQFF,TGTGCCAGCAGTTACACGCCGACTATGCGGCAGCAGTTCTTC
TRBD2,few,TRBV20-1,TRBJ2-1,CSARVTSESSYNEQFF,TGCAGTGCTAGAGTGACTAGCGAGAGCTCCTACAATGAGCAGTTCTTC
NA,NA,TRBV7-2,TRBJ1-2,CASSLERGYTF,TGTGCCAGCAGTCTCGAGAGGGGCTACACCTTC
NA,many,TRBV6-2/TRBV6-3,TRBJ2-1,CASSYPRADEQFF,TGTGCCAGCAGTTACCCCAGGGCCGATGAGCAGTTCTTC
TRBD1,NA,TRBV11-3,TRBJ2-3,CASPTDRGTSTDTQYF,TGTGCCAGCCCTACCGACAGGGGGACTAGCACAGATACGCAGTATTTT
NA,NA,TRBV12-3/TRBV12-4,TRBJ1-2,CASSLAYGGQLYGYTF,TGTGCCAGCAGTTTAGCGTACGGGGGACAACTCTATGGCTACACCTTC
TRBD1,NA,TRBV20-1,TRBJ1-1,CSAPQTGVNTEAFF,TGCAGTGCTCCCCAGACAGGGGTGAACACTGAAGCTTTCTTT
NA,few,TRBV9,TRBJ2-1,CASSGRGCEQFF,TGTGCCAGCAGCGGCCGGGGGTGTGAACAGTTCTTC
NA,few,TRBV7-9,TRBJ2-7,CASSSVGTVDNEQYF,TGTGCCAGCAGTTCCGTAGGGACGGTCGACAATGAGCAGTACTTC
NA,NA,TRBV5-1,TRBJ1-6,CASSPGTENAPLHF,TGCGCCAGCAGCCCCGGGACGGAAAATGCACCCCTCCACTTT
TRBD1,few,TRBV10-3,TRBJ2-1,CAIRGFDRGDEQFF,TGTGCCATCAGGGGCTTTGACAGGGGCGATGAGCAGTTCTTC
NA,NA,TRBV29-1,TRBJ2-7,CSVSGQTYEQYF,TGCAGCGTCTCCGGACAAACCTACGAGCAGTACTTC
NA,NA,TRBV10-3,TRBJ1-5,CAISEEGGGQPQHF,TGTGCCATCAGTGAGGAGGGGGGCGGTCAGCCCCAGCATTTT
NA,many,TRBV15,TRBJ2-1,CATSRYPTAQNEQFF,TGTGCCACCAGCAGATACCCCACCGCCCAAAATGAGCAGTTCTTC
NA,many,TRBV12-3/TRBV12-4,TRBJ1-2,CASSRTGIYGYTF,TGTGCCAGCAGTCGTACAGGGATATATGGCTACACCTTC
NA,many,TRBV20-1,TRBJ1-5,CSVGGSGRNQPQHF,TGCAGTGTAGGCGGGAGCGGACGAAATCAGCCCCAGCATTTT
NA,NA,TRBV4-2,TRBJ1-5,CASSQDQRSQPQHF,TGTGCCAGCAGCCAAGATCAAAGGAGTCAGCCCCAGCATTTT
NA,NA,TRBV12-3/TRBV12-4,TRBJ2-7,CASSLGGSNYEQYF,TGTGCCAGCAGTTTAGGGGGGAGCAACTACGAGCAGTACTTC
NA,many,TRBV20-1,TRBJ2-3,CSARAYGPNLGYDTQYF,TGCAGTGCTAGAGCTTACGGACCGAACTTGGGGTATGATACGCAGTATTTT
TRBD1,many,TRBV29-1,TRBJ1-2,CSVEDRDGYTF,TGCAGCGTGGAGGACAGGGATGGCTACACCTTC
TRBD1,many,TRBV15,TRBJ2-3,CATSRSGTGYTIDTQYF,TGTGCCACCAGCAGATCGGGGACAGGGTACACGATAGATACGCAGTATTTT
NA,NA,TRBV11-3,TRBJ1-2,CASSLGEGVDGYTF,TGTGCCAGCAGCTTAGGAGAGGGGGTGGATGGCTACACCTTC
NA,few,TRBV29-1,TRBJ2-6,CSVEGSGANVLTF,TGCAGCGTTGAGGGCTCTGGGGCCAACGTCCTGACTTTC
TRBD1,NA,TRBV15,TRBJ2-3,CATSRDPTGGTDTQYF,TGTGCCACCAGCAGAGATCCGACAGGGGGCACAGATACGCAGTATTTT
NA,once,TRBV6-5,TRBJ2-7,CASSYRPDYEQYF,TGTGCCAGCAGTTACCGACCAGACTACGAGCAGTACTTC
NA,many,TRBV7-9,TRBJ2-1,CASSLGQFSGHVNEQFF,TGTGCCAGCAGCTTAGGACAGTTTTCCGGGCACGTTAATGAGCAGTTCTTC
TRBD1,few,TRBV7-9,TRBJ2-1,CASSTLGTGFGDEQFF,TGTGCCAGCAGCACCCTCGGGACAGGGTTTGGCGATGAGCAGTTCTTC
NA,few,TRBV5-1,TRBJ2-1,CASSLAGQNEQFF,TGCGCCAGCAGCTTGGCCGGGCAGAATGAGCAGTTCTTC